This is a list of T cell receptor beta chains from one sample in a study of blood T cell repertoires in COVID-19. Profiled with immunoSEQ multiplex PCR; TCRdb holds only in-frame clones, not every one. The data hold fewer than 350,000 clones, with 85% observed a single time. The specimen was PBMCs or T cells enriched from blood (not recorded which). The receptors derive from a woman in her 30s who had been exposed to COVID-19. Both conserved end residues are part of each CDR3. A D gene is named only where the DNA matches it firmly. Expanded clones get a size class; other rows say once, few or many, or leave the size out.

TRBJ2-5	.	TRBV12-3/TRBV12-4	TRBD1	TGTGCCAGCAGGGGACAGCGAGAGACCCAGTACTTC	CASRGQRETQYF
TRBJ2-3	.	TRBV5-4	TRBD1	TGTGCCAGCAGCCCTACCGGGACAGTCTTCACAGATACGCAGTATTTT	CASSPTGTVFTDTQYF
TRBJ2-1	.	TRBV20-1	TRBD2	TGCAGTGCTAGTGGGCTAGCGGGGGGGCAGTACAATGAGCAGTTCTTC	CSASGLAGGQYNEQFF
TRBJ2-2	.	TRBV19	TRBD2	TGTGCCAGTAGTAAAGGTGGACTAGCGGGACTGAGCACCGGGGAGCTGTTTTTT	CASSKGGLAGLSTGELFF
TRBJ1-2	.	TRBV3-1/TRBV3-2	.	TGTGCCAGCAGCCAAGGGACAGATTATGGCTACACCTTC	CASSQGTDYGYTF
TRBJ1-1	few	TRBV15	TRBD1	TGTGCCACCAGCCCGCGGACAGGGGGCTTGACTGAAGCTTTCTTT	CATSPRTGGLTEAFF
TRBJ1-2	.	TRBV2	.	TGTGCCAGCAAGGGGGAAGGGGGAAGCTATGGCTACACCTTC	CASKGEGGSYGYTF
TRBJ2-1	.	TRBV19	TRBD2	TGTGCCAGTAGTCCATACGGACTAGCGGAAAACAATGAGCAGTTCTTC	CASSPYGLAENNEQFF
TRBJ1-3	.	TRBV13	.	TGTGCCAGCAGCTTGGGAGGGGTTGCTGGAAACACCATATATTTT	CASSLGGVAGNTIYF
TRBJ1-2	.	TRBV6-2/TRBV6-3	.	TGTGCCAGCAGTTTACCGGACATCTATGGCTACACCTTC	CASSLPDIYGYTF
TRBJ1-1	.	TRBV3-1/TRBV3-2	.	TGTGCCAGCAGCCAAGATCTGACTGAAGCTTTCTTT	CASSQDLTEAFF
TRBJ1-2	.	TRBV5-1	.	TGCGCCAGCAGCTTTGGCGACAGGTCCTCAGGGTATGGCTACACCTTC	CASSFGDRSSGYGYTF
TRBJ2-5	.	TRBV5-1	TRBD2	TGCGCCAGCAGCTTGACTAGCGGGATATTAGGAGAGACCCAGTACTTC	CASSLTSGILGETQYF
TRBJ1-2	.	TRBV7-3	.	TGTGCCAGCAGCTTATCGAACGGGAACTATGGCTACACCTTC	CASSLSNGNYGYTF
TRBJ2-7	.	TRBV27	.	TGTGCCAGCAGGCGAGATACCGAGCAGTACTTC	CASRRDTEQYF
TRBJ1-2	.	TRBV30	.	TGTGCCTGGAGTCGGGTGGCTGGCTACACCTTC	CAWSRVAGYTF
TRBJ1-6	.	TRBV14	TRBD1	TGTGCCAGCAGCCAAGATAGGGACAGGGTCCCTTCCTGGGATTCACCCCTCCACTTT	CASSQDRDRVPSWDSPLHF
TRBJ2-7	.	TRBV10-2	TRBD2	TGCGCCAGCAGTTTTCTAGCGGGAGAGCAGTACTTC	CASSFLAGEQYF
TRBJ2-2	.	TRBV19	TRBD2	TGTGCCAGTAGTATACTTGGGTTGGGCCTAGCGGGGGCATACACCGGGGAGCTGTTTTTT	CASSILGLGLAGAYTGELFF
TRBJ2-3	.	TRBV9	TRBD2	TGTGCCAGCAGCGTGGGTGGTGGGGACTACACAGATACGCAGTATTTT	CASSVGGGDYTDTQYF
TRBJ2-2	.	TRBV24-1	TRBD1	TGTGCCACCAGTGATCCCGGGACAGGTAACACCGGGGAGCTGTTTTTT	CATSDPGTGNTGELFF
TRBJ2-7	.	TRBV29-1	TRBD2	TGCAGCGTAGCTAGCGGGGGGCTCTACGAGCAGTACTTC	CSVASGGLYEQYF
TRBJ2-7	.	TRBV27	TRBD2	TGTGCCAGCAGGATTGAGCGGGGGAGGGACGAGCAGTACTTC	CASRIERGRDEQYF
TRBJ1-4	once	TRBV21-1	.	TGTGCCAGCAAGCTATCCGGCGGAGGGGCCTATACTCGAAAACTGTTTTTT	CASKLSGGGAYTRKLFF
TRBJ1-3	.	TRBV2	.	TGTGCCAGCAGTGAAGACAGGGCTGGAAACACCATATATTTT	CASSEDRAGNTIYF
TRBJ1-2	.	TRBV28	.	TGTGCCAGCAGTTTAGGGGGGGCTAACTATGGCTACACCTTC	CASSLGGANYGYTF
TRBJ2-7	.	TRBV7-3	TRBD1	TGTGCCAGCAGCTTCGCGCCGGGACAGAGGACAAGCGAGCAGTACTTC	CASSFAPGQRTSEQYF
TRBJ1-6	.	TRBV12-3/TRBV12-4	.	TGTGCCAGCAGTTTAGAGCGGGTCTCACCCCTCCACTTT	CASSLERVSPLHF
TRBJ1-1	.	TRBV27	TRBD1	TGTGCCAGCAGTGATACAGGGGACACTGAAGCTTTCTTT	CASSDTGDTEAFF
TRBJ2-7	.	TRBV11-2	TRBD1	TGTGCCAGCAGCTTTGGGACAGGACAGTACGAGCAGTACTTC	CASSFGTGQYEQYF
TRBJ2-7	.	TRBV4-2	.	TGTGCCAGCAGCCAAGACGGGGTCTACGAGCAGTACTTC	CASSQDGVYEQYF
TRBJ1-6	.	TRBV2	.	TGTGCCAGCAGGGGGGACAATCTCTCACCCCTCCACTTT	CASRGDNLSPLHF
TRBJ1-2	.	TRBV7-2	.	TGTGCCAGCAGCTTCAACAGTATTTCCTATGGCTACACCTTC	CASSFNSISYGYTF
TRBJ1-2	.	TRBV19	.	TGTGCCAGCTCCTCAGGCAGTAACTATGGCTACACCTTC	CASSSGSNYGYTF
TRBJ2-7	.	TRBV7-2	.	TGTGCCAGCAGCTTAGTGTATAGCGCCTACGAGCAGTACTTC	CASSLVYSAYEQYF
TRBJ2-7	.	TRBV5-6	TRBD1	TGTGCCAGCAGCTTATTGGGACAGAGGAACGAGCAGTACTTC	CASSLLGQRNEQYF
TRBJ2-5	.	TRBV5-1	.	TGCGCCAGCAGCTTACAGGCGACCCGAGAGACCCAGTACTTC	CASSLQATRETQYF
TRBJ1-5	.	TRBV6-2/TRBV6-3	.	TGTGCCAGCAGTTTCCCCCGTCAGCCCCAGCATTTT	CASSFPRQPQHF
TRBJ1-1	.	TRBV5-1	TRBD1	TGCGCCAGCAGCTCCACAGGGGGCCAAGGGAACACTGAAGCTTTCTTT	CASSSTGGQGNTEAFF
TRBJ1-3	.	TRBV7-2	TRBD1	TGTGCCAGCAGCTTAGGTATTGGGACAGGCCCTGGAAACACCATATATTTT	CASSLGIGTGPGNTIYF
TRBJ1-5	.	TRBV2	.	TGTGCCAGCAATGACAGATTAAATCAGCCCCAGCATTTT	CASNDRLNQPQHF
TRBJ2-1	.	TRBV11-2	.	TGTGCCAGCAGCTGGGGAGCCCTCTACAATGAGCAGTTCTTC	CASSWGALYNEQFF
TRBJ1-3	.	TRBV18	.	TGTGCCAGCTCACCAGAGGGTTCTGGAAACACCATATATTTT	CASSPEGSGNTIYF